The sequence of this TCR beta chain was determined in a study of blood T cell repertoires in COVID-19. Study context: Donors in the United States, Italy and Spain gave samples during acute or convalescent COVID-19.

This CDR3 spans 13 amino acids. Germline-derived CDR1 and CDR2 are ENHRY and SYGVKD. V was trimmed by 6 bases and J by 3 bases, leaving 9 bases between them. In the study's own analysis: Cell counts per sample came from amplifying reference gene primers. Sequencing was performed with immunoSEQ multiplex PCR; in TCRdb, only in-frame clones are kept and a portion is missing. V and J calls plus clone size are reproduced from that table; the DNA served to infer D and trimming. The data hold about 150,000 clones, with 87% observed a single time. The TCR was taken from a woman in her forties or fifties with acute or convalescent COVID-19. The sample taken for sequencing was peripheral blood. The genes are TRBV10-3 and TRBJ1-3; the D gene is possibly TRBD1 (5 bases). The CDR3 region is CAISSQGGNTIYF. In DNA form, the CDR3 reads TGTGCCATCAGCAGCCAGGGTGGAAACACCATATATTTT.